Shown below are 21 T cell receptor beta chains from a single sample sequenced in a study of PD-1 blockade in mismatch repair-deficient tumors. Clones were read by immunoSEQ multiplex PCR, and TCRdb kept only the in-frame ones, dropping some. The sample lists approximately 100,000 clones, 82% occurring once. The source material was peripheral blood, sampled approximately 8 months after starting pembrolizumab. The receptors derive from an adult with mismatch repair-deficient cancer.

This sequence joins TRBV7-3 and TRBJ2-1; TRBD2 agrees at 9 bases. The CDR3 runs 15 residues. Germline-derived CDR1 and CDR2 are SGHTA and FQGTGA. J lost 6 bases, V lost 5 bases, and 8 bases had no gene match. CDR3: CASSQGAGGGNEQFF. CDR3 in DNA: TGTGCCAGCAGCCAAGGTGCGGGAGGGGGCAATGAGCAGTTCTTC. Together with reference TRBV7-3 and TRBJ2-1, the CDR3 gives the full variable domain: GAGVSQTPSNKVTEKGKYVELRCDPISGHTALYWYRQSLGQGPEFLIYFQGTGAADDSGLPNDRFFAVRPEGSVSTLKIQRTERGDSAVYLCASSQGAGGGNEQFFGPGTRLTVL.

The chain employs TRBV12-5 and TRBJ2-1; D remains ambiguous. Germline-derived CDR1 and CDR2 are LGHNT and FRNRAP. Trimming stripped 0 bases from V and 9 bases from J, with 15 bases between. CDR3 length: 15 residues. In nucleotides, the CDR3 is TGTGCTAGTGGTTTGGTGGTGGCGGCCGATGGTGAGCAGTTCTTC. Encoded protein: CASGLVVAADGEQFF. The whole variable domain, filled in from reference TRBV12-5 and TRBJ2-1, reads DARVTQTPRHKVTEMGQEVTMRCQPILGHNTVFWYRQTMMQGLELLAYFRNRAPLDDSGMPKDRFSAEMPDATLATLKIQPSEPRDSAVYFCASGLVVAADGEQFFGPGTRLTVL.

The rearrangement joins TRBV2 to TRBJ2-3; 8 nucleotides align to TRBD2. Germline CDR1 reads SNHLY; CDR2 reads FYNNEI. With V trimmed by 4 bases and J by 4 bases, 4 bases remained unmatched. The CDR3 sequence is 14 residues long. CDR3 sequence (DNA): TGTGCCAGCAGTGGTAGCGGGAAAGCAGATACGCAGTATTTT. It translates to CASSGSGKADTQYF. Looking up the rest from reference TRBV2 and TRBJ2-3 gives the full variable domain: EPEVTQTPSHQVTQMGQEVILRCVPISNHLYFYWYRQILGQKVEFLVSFYNNEISEKSEIFDDQFSVERPDGSNFTLKIRSTKLEDSAMYFCASSGSGKADTQYFGPGTRLTVL.

The rearrangement joins TRBV7-2 to TRBJ1-5; tentative D call: TRBD1 (5 bases). The germline V gene has CDR1 SGHTA and CDR2 FQGNSA. This CDR3 contains 16 residues. Trimming took off 4 bases at V and 0 bases at J, with 13 bases between the two ends. Here the CDR3 reads CASSWEDNYSNQPQHF. As DNA, the CDR3 is TGTGCCAGCAGCTGGGAGGACAATTATAGCAATCAGCCCCAGCATTTT.

J is TRBJ1-5 and V is TRBV19; D might be TRBD1 (5 bases). V was pared by 2 bases and J by 1 base, with 9 bases between. The CDR3 contains 15 residues. Germline V gene sequence: CDR1 LNHDA, CDR2 SQIVND (reference sequence). CDR3 DNA: TGTGCCAGTAGTATAATGGGGGGAAGCAATCAGCCCCAGCATTTT. This translates into CASSIMGGSNQPQHF.

The chain links TRBV6-5 to TRBJ2-1; D gene unclear. Germline V lookup: CDR1 MNHEY, CDR2 SVGAGI. The V end lost 5 bases, the J end lost 2 bases, and 4 bases lay between the germline ends. This CDR3 is 12 amino acids long. The CDR3 here is CASSRPYNEQFF. The CDR3 nucleotides are TGTGCCAGCAGTCGCCCCTACAATGAGCAGTTCTTC.

The chain joins TRBV5-6 to TRBJ2-7, with 8 bases lining up with TRBD1. In germline, CDR1 is SGHDT, CDR2 YYEEEE. The CDR3 runs to 15 residues. Trimming cost V 6 bases and J 3 bases; bases outside gene matches: 11. CDR3 bases: TGTGCCAGCAACCATGAGAGACAGGGGAACTACGAGCAGTACTTC. Translation: CASNHERQGNYEQYF.

The rearrangement links TRBV7-9 to TRBJ1-3; 7 bases agree with TRBD1. CDR1 is SEHNR, CDR2 FQNEAQ, per germline (reference sequence). V dropped 1 base and J dropped 10; count of bases not matched to a gene: 4. The CDR3 loop spans 13 amino acids. The CDR3 DNA sequence: TGTGCCAGCAGCTTAGAGGACAGGCGGACCATATATTTT. As protein: CASSLEDRRTIYF.

The V gene is TRBV29-1, the J gene TRBJ1-1; D not resolved. In germline, CDR1 is SQVTM, CDR2 ANQGSEA. V was trimmed by 7 bases and J by 8 bases, leaving 14 bases between them. The CDR3 is 11 amino acids. The DNA of the CDR3 is TGCAGCGCCGATGGCGCTGGCGAAGCTTTCTTT. It specifies CSADGAGEAFF.

The rearrangement links TRBV5-4 to TRBJ2-3; D may match TRBD1 or TRBD2 (5 bases each). The V gene's germline CDR1 is SGHNT and CDR2 YYREEE (reference sequence). V lost 9 bases, J lost 4 bases, and 15 bases lay in between. The CDR3 runs to 13 residues. The CDR3 DNA follows: TGTGCCACCTCAGGGAGCGAGGCAGATACGCAGTATTTT. This translates into CATSGSEADTQYF.

This clone was seen just once. This chain joins TRBV27 and TRBJ1-1; TRBD1 agrees at 8 bases. The CDR3 has 16 amino acids. CDR1 is MNHEY, CDR2 SMNVEV, per germline (reference sequence). The V and J ends lost 8 bases and 5 bases, in that order; junction bases with no gene match: 16. CDR3: CASRGQAPVVGTEAFF. The CDR3 DNA reads as TGTGCCAGCCGGGGACAGGCCCCTGTGGTTGGAACTGAAGCTTTCTTT.

The rearrangement links TRBV7-6 to TRBJ1-2, with 9 positions matching TRBD1. The CDR3 runs 16 residues. V shed 1 base, J shed 7 bases, and the junction held 10 bases outside the gene matches. Per the germline V gene, CDR1 is SGHVS and CDR2 is FNYEAQ. The CDR3 DNA is TGTGCCAGCAGCTTAGAGGGTGAGGGACAGGGAGGTGGCTACACCTTC. Protein product: CASSLEGEGQGGGYTF.

This clone occurred once. This sequence joins TRBV4-1 and TRBJ2-1; 8 positions match TRBD2. The trim removed 0 bases at V and 6 bases at J, leaving 7 bases unmatched. The CDR3 extends over 16 amino acids. Germline assignment: CDR1 MGHRA and CDR2 YSYEKL. The DNA of the CDR3 is TGCGCCAGCAGCCAAGAGGGCGGGAGGAAGGGCAATGAGCAGTTCTTC. Its protein product is CASSQEGGRKGNEQFF.

This chain connects TRBV5-1 to TRBJ2-1; TRBD2 might be the D (6 bases). The CDR3 consists of 15 residues. Germline lookup yields CDR1 SGHRS and CDR2 YFSETQ. Trimming took off 0 bases at V and 10 bases at J, with 17 bases between the two ends. CDR3 DNA: TGCGCCAGCAGCTTGGGGGGACTTGTAATCGGCGAGCAGTTCTTC. It codes for CASSLGGLVIGEQFF.

This clone turned up a few times. The gene calls are TRBV7-2 and TRBJ2-3, with 14 bases matching TRBD2. Germline V gene sequence: CDR1 SGHTA, CDR2 FQGNSA. Trimming cost V 3 bases and J 5 bases; bases outside gene matches: 7. This CDR3 has 17 residues. The CDR3 is CASSFWGLAGVRDTQYF. The CDR3 DNA follows: TGTGCCAGCAGCTTCTGGGGACTAGCGGGAGTAAGAGATACGCAGTATTTT. Drawing the rest from reference TRBV7-2 and TRBJ2-3, the complete variable domain is GAGVSQSPSNKVTEKGKDVELRCDPISGHTALYWYRQSLGQGLEFLIYFQGNSAPDKSGLPSDRFSAERTGGSVSTLTIQRTQQEDSAVYLCASSFWGLAGVRDTQYFGPGTRLTVL.

This clone is termed medium-sized (0.01 to 0.1%). The J gene is TRBJ2-1, the V gene TRBV6-6; no clear D. This CDR3 has 12 residues. V lost 4 bases and J 4 bases, leaving 5 bases between the germline ends. Germline assignment: CDR1 MNHNY and CDR2 SVGAGI (reference sequence). The CDR3 nucleotides read TGTGCCAGCAGTTTCCCGTACAATGAGCAGTTCTTC. Translation gives CASSFPYNEQFF.

This clone came up a few times. This chain links TRBV7-9 with TRBJ1-3, with D perhaps TRBD1 (5 bases). The CDR3 extends over 14 amino acids. The ends were cut back, 11 bases at V and 1 base at J, with 15 bases in the middle. Germline-derived CDR1 and CDR2 are SEHNR and FQNEAQ (reference sequence). In DNA, the CDR3 is TGTGCCGGTGTCGGGGGATCATCTGGAAACACCATATATTTT. This sequence encodes CAGVGGSSGNTIYF.

This clone turned up a few times. The V call is TRBV9, the J call TRBJ2-7, with a tentative D call TRBD1 (6 bases). Germline CDR1 is SGDLS and CDR2 is YYNGEE. The CDR3 is made up of 15 amino acids. Trimming left V 0 bases short and J 2 bases short, with 12 bases between. Here the CDR3 reads CASSVATGNTYEQYF. The CDR3 DNA reads TGTGCCAGCAGCGTAGCAACAGGGAATACCTACGAGCAGTACTTC.

The gene calls are TRBV15 and TRBJ2-1; D may be TRBD1 (6 bases). V gave up 0 bases and J gave up 4 bases, with 16 bases separating them. The CDR3 runs to 17 residues. Germline V gene data show CDR1 as LNHNV and CDR2 as YYDKDF (reference sequence). CDR3 bases: TGTGCCACCAGCAGAGATCGGGCTGGGGGCTTGTACAATGAGCAGTTCTTC. Protein product: CATSRDRAGGLYNEQFF.

This sequence joins TRBV27 and TRBJ2-1; 10 bases agree with TRBD2. The germline V gene has CDR1 MNHEY and CDR2 SMNVEV (reference sequence). V lost 6 bases and J lost 7; bases outside the gene matches: 15. This CDR3 is built from 17 residues. In DNA, the CDR3 is TGTGCCAGCAGCTTCTATGCGGCTAGCGGGAGCTTAAATGAGCAGTTCTTC. Encoded protein: CASSFYAASGSLNEQFF.

This clone was seen only a few times. The chain has TRBV18 and TRBJ1-5, with 7 bases lining up with TRBD1. CDR3 length equals 14 residues. V shed 4 bases, J shed 5 bases, and the junction held 5 bases outside the gene matches. Germline CDR1 and CDR2: KGHSH and LQKENI. As DNA, the CDR3 is TGTGCCAGCTCACAACAGGGGTGGCATCAGCCCCAGCATTTT. It encodes CASSQQGWHQPQHF.